These T cell receptor beta chains were read from a single sample in a study of T cell changes during pregnancy in multiple sclerosis. This table comes from immunoSEQ multiplex PCR, and its TCRdb copy is limited to in-frame clones, with some not included. The sample lists under 95,000 clones, 90% to 95% occurring once. This specimen consisted of peripheral blood, obtained after pregnancy. Receptors originate from a female donor in good health, enrolled as a control in a pregnancy study. CDR3s include the opening cysteine and the closing phenylalanine or tryptophan. The D gene is left open where the match is weak. Some rows have no size entry. The others give once, few or many, or a class for an expanded clone.

D gene	V gene	clone size	J gene	CDR3 protein	CDR3 DNA
TRBD1	TRBV7-9	NA	TRBJ2-4	CASSSGTGGARDIQYF	TGTGCCAGCAGCTCCGGGACAGGGGGCGCGAGGGACATTCAGTACTTC
TRBD1	TRBV18	NA	TRBJ2-6	CASSPGAGGASGANVLTF	TGTGCCAGCTCACCAGGCGCAGGGGGCGCCTCTGGGGCCAACGTCCTGACTTTC
NA	TRBV27	NA	TRBJ2-7	CASSSSLEQYF	TGTGCCAGCAGTTCCAGTCTCGAGCAGTACTTC
NA	TRBV7-3	NA	TRBJ2-7	CASSLGSGPYEQYF	TGTGCCAGCAGCTTAGGCAGCGGCCCCTACGAGCAGTACTTC
NA	TRBV5-1	NA	TRBJ2-7	CASNQGPSSYEQYF	TGCGCCAGCAATCAGGGGCCAAGCTCCTACGAGCAGTACTTC
NA	TRBV19	NA	TRBJ1-1	CASSRLLNTEAFF	TGTGCCAGTAGTCGGTTATTGAACACTGAAGCTTTCTTT
TRBD1	TRBV4-3	NA	TRBJ1-4	CASSQARETGDEKLFF	TGCGCCAGCAGCCAAGCCCGAGAGACAGGGGATGAAAAACTGTTTTTT
NA	TRBV6-6	NA	TRBJ1-5	CASRQSNQPQHF	TGTGCCAGCAGGCAGAGCAATCAGCCCCAGCATTTT
NA	TRBV5-4	NA	TRBJ1-1	CASGLMNTEAFF	TGTGCCAGCGGACTGATGAACACTGAAGCTTTCTTT
NA	TRBV19	NA	TRBJ2-7	CASSIRERRYEQYF	TGTGCCAGTAGTATCAGAGAGAGGCGCTACGAGCAGTACTTC
NA	TRBV6-5	NA	TRBJ2-7	CASRPPKSGVYEQYF	TGTGCCAGCCGTCCCCCAAAATCGGGGGTCTACGAGCAGTACTTC
NA	TRBV4-2	NA	TRBJ2-3	CASSPLVGASDYQYF	TGTGCCAGCAGCCCCCTCGTAGGGGCTTCGGACTACCAGTATTTT
NA	TRBV7-9	once	TRBJ2-5	CASSLGDRRHQETQYF	TGTGCCAGCAGCTTAGGAGACAGGCGCCACCAAGAGACCCAGTACTTC
TRBD2	TRBV11-2	NA	TRBJ2-1	CASSSTLAGAYNEQFF	TGTGCCAGCAGTTCCACCCTAGCGGGGGCCTACAATGAGCAGTTCTTC
NA	TRBV11-2	NA	TRBJ1-2	CASSLVSGKDGYTF	TGTGCCAGCAGCTTAGTTTCGGGGAAGGATGGCTACACCTTC
NA	TRBV4-3	NA	TRBJ2-1	CASSQDAGFEQFF	TGCGCCAGCAGCCAAGACGCGGGTTTCGAGCAGTTCTTC
TRBD2	TRBV14	NA	TRBJ2-2	CASSRLAVNTGELFF	TGTGCCAGCAGCCGACTAGCGGTTAACACCGGGGAGCTGTTTTTT
TRBD2	TRBV5-8	NA	TRBJ2-5	CASSRTSGGPRETQYF	TGTGCCAGCAGTCGGACTAGCGGGGGGCCTCGAGAGACCCAGTACTTC
TRBD1	TRBV7-2	NA	TRBJ2-3	CASGDRGRASTDTQYF	TGTGCCAGCGGGGACAGGGGAAGGGCCAGCACAGATACGCAGTATTTT
NA	TRBV11-2	NA	TRBJ1-1	CASSRQGMNTEAFF	TGTGCCAGCAGCCGTCAGGGCATGAACACTGAAGCTTTCTTT
TRBD1	TRBV12-5	NA	TRBJ2-5	CASGPGQSYQETQYF	TGTGCTAGTGGCCCGGGACAGTCGTACCAAGAGACCCAGTACTTC
NA	TRBV20-1	NA	TRBJ2-1	CSANAGDEQFF	TGCAGTGCAAATGCAGGGGATGAGCAGTTCTTC
TRBD2	TRBV6-6	NA	TRBJ2-5	CASRSLAGAWETQYF	TGTGCCAGCAGATCACTAGCGGGGGCCTGGGAGACCCAGTACTTC
TRBD1	TRBV11-1	NA	TRBJ1-4	CASSPGQDATNEKLFF	TGTGCCAGCAGCCCAGGACAGGACGCAACTAATGAAAAACTGTTTTTT
TRBD1	TRBV7-2	NA	TRBJ1-2	CASSPGGYFGYTF	TGTGCCAGCAGCCCAGGGGGGTACTTTGGCTACACCTTC
TRBD1	TRBV14	NA	TRBJ2-1	CASSLRGNEQFF	TGTGCCAGCAGCCTCAGGGGGAATGAGCAGTTCTTC
NA	TRBV7-2	NA	TRBJ2-7	CASSLVVRGGEQYF	TGTGCCAGCAGCTTAGTCGTCAGGGGCGGCGAGCAGTACTTC
NA	TRBV6-1	NA	TRBJ1-5	CASSRGNNQPQHF	TGTGCCAGTAGCAGGGGAAACAATCAGCCCCAGCATTTT
NA	TRBV7-3	NA	TRBJ2-3	CASSSMASTDTQYF	TGTGCCAGCAGCTCAATGGCATCCACAGATACGCAGTATTTT
NA	TRBV7-2	NA	TRBJ2-1	CASGGTSNEQFF	TGTGCCAGCGGAGGGACCTCCAATGAGCAGTTCTTC
NA	TRBV9	NA	TRBJ2-2	CASSVGGRLTAYTGELFF	TGTGCCAGCAGCGTAGGGGGGCGGCTTACAGCCTACACCGGGGAGCTGTTTTTT
NA	TRBV4-2	NA	TRBJ1-5	CASSEKGSGSNQPQHF	TGTGCCAGCAGCGAGAAAGGGAGTGGTAGCAATCAGCCCCAGCATTTT
NA	TRBV21-1	NA	TRBJ1-5	CASSPRGSNQPQHF	TGTGCCAGCAGCCCTCGGGGGAGCAATCAGCCCCAGCATTTT
NA	TRBV7-9	NA	TRBJ2-1	CASGALGRTSYNEQFF	TGTGCCAGCGGGGCGCTCGGCCGGACCTCCTACAATGAGCAGTTCTTC
NA	TRBV7-2	NA	TRBJ1-5	CASSLIGHEQPQHF	TGTGCCAGCAGCTTAATTGGCCATGAACAGCCCCAGCATTTT
TRBD1	TRBV7-9	NA	TRBJ1-3	CASSLPGGGNTIYF	TGTGCCAGCAGCTTACCAGGGGGTGGAAACACCATATATTTT
TRBD1	TRBV18	NA	TRBJ2-3	CASSPSPGQGVTDTQYF	TGTGCCAGCTCACCATCTCCGGGACAGGGAGTAACAGATACGCAGTATTTT
NA	TRBV7-9	NA	TRBJ1-3	CASSPSGNTIYF	TGTGCCAGCAGCCCGTCTGGAAACACCATATATTTT
NA	TRBV11-2	NA	TRBJ1-4	CASSLEAVRGEKLFF	TGTGCCAGCAGCTTAGAGGCAGTCCGCGGAGAAAAACTGTTTTTT
TRBD1	TRBV14	NA	TRBJ1-1	CASSLRQGNTEAFF	TGTGCCAGCAGCCTTAGACAGGGGAACACTGAAGCTTTCTTT
TRBD1	TRBV11-1	once	TRBJ2-1	CASSYRQGSYNEQFF	TGTGCCAGCAGCTACCGACAGGGCTCCTACAATGAGCAGTTCTTC
NA	TRBV5-6	once	TRBJ2-5	CASSLATSSGYQETQYF	TGTGCCAGCAGCTTGGCTACGTCTAGTGGGTACCAAGAGACCCAGTACTTC
NA	TRBV6-1	NA	TRBJ2-2	CASSSDTGELFF	TGTGCCAGCAGTTCGGACACCGGGGAGCTGTTTTTT
TRBD1	TRBV25-1	NA	TRBJ1-1	CASTGGTNTEAFF	TGTGCCAGCACAGGGGGGACGAACACTGAAGCTTTCTTT
NA	TRBV4-3	NA	TRBJ2-3	CASSQGAPKDTQYF	TGCGCCAGCAGCCAAGGGGCTCCCAAAGATACGCAGTATTTT
NA	TRBV7-2	NA	TRBJ1-1	CASSLDRRSTEAFF	TGTGCCAGCAGCTTAGACAGAAGAAGCACTGAAGCTTTCTTT
NA	TRBV5-1	NA	TRBJ1-5	CASSFMGDHQPQHF	TGCGCCAGCAGCTTCATGGGCGACCATCAGCCCCAGCATTTT
NA	TRBV6-6	NA	TRBJ1-2	CASSYEENYGYTF	TGTGCCAGCAGTTACGAGGAAAACTATGGCTACACCTTC